A single sample gave rise to the 5 T cell receptor beta chains below, sequenced in a study of blood T cells in healthy people across ages. Then a second PCR, running roughly 7 to 11 cycles, was carried out with a sample-barcoded 5' primer and a J-beta primer mix. Via MiXCR, TCRdb re-called the 5' RACE reads, giving one row per CDR3 protein. Altogether roughly 1.6 million distinct CDR3 sequences are present, almost 35% being singletons, with the ten largest covering 10% to 12%. Sample: blood. The receptors originated from a woman aged 30 to 39 in good health.

The rearrangement links TRBV6-6 to TRBJ1-2; D gene unclear. V lost 6 bases to trimming and J lost 2 bases, with 19 bases between them. The CDR3 spans 16 residues. CDR1 and CDR2 (germline): MNHNY, SVGAGI (reference sequence). In DNA, the CDR3 is TGTGCCAGCAGCTACGGATTGGGCGCCGGGAACTATGGCTACACCTTC. Translated: CASSYGLGAGNYGYTF.

The CDR3 loop reads CASTPYSGTSEQYF. Written as DNA, the CDR3 is TGTGCCAGCACCCCATACAGCGGGACCAGCGAGCAGTACTTC. The chain has TRBV7-9 and TRBJ2-7; TRBD2 aligns across 7 bases. Losses at the gene ends were 7 bases for V and 6 bases for J; bases not matched to a gene: 12. CDR1 and CDR2 from the germline V gene are SEHNR and FQNEAQ (reference sequence). This CDR3 is built from 14 residues.

The rearrangement joins TRBV7-6 to TRBJ1-1; 7 bases map to TRBD1. J was trimmed by 7 bases and V by 2 bases; bases with no gene match: 13. Germline CDR1 reads SGHVS; CDR2 reads FNYEAQ. CDR3 length equals 16 residues. This chain's CDR3 is CASSLSPYRGHSEAFF. The CDR3 DNA reads TGTGCCAGCAGCTTAAGCCCTTATAGGGGGCACAGTGAAGCTTTCTTT.

Points on this clonotype: Being one base from a much bigger clone, this may be a read error. V is TRBV20-1 and J is TRBJ2-5; D call uncertain. Matching the DNA end better, TRBJ2-7 makes the J call doubtful. There are 11 residues in the CDR3. CDR1 and CDR2 from the germline V gene are DFQATT and SNEGSKA (reference sequence). The CDR3 region has the DNA TGCAGTGCTAGAGAAGGGTCCGAGCAGTACTTC. Amino acids: CSAREGSEQYF.

This chain uses TRBV25-1 with TRBJ2-2; 7 nucleotides line up with TRBD2. V lost 1 base to trimming and J lost 4 bases; unmatched junction nucleotides: 9. The CDR3 covers 17 residues. Germline V CDR1 and CDR2: MGHDK, SYGVNS. CDR3 DNA: TGTGCCAGCAGTGAATTGCACCAGGGAGGGGTCACCGGGGAGCTGTTTTTT. This codes for CASSELHQGGVTGELFF.